These 9 T cell receptor beta chains were sequenced from one sample in a study of technical replicates of blood from several donors. TCRdb's table, derived via immunoSEQ multiplex PCR, lists solely in-frame clones and lacks some. The sample yields 50,000 to 70,000 clones, approximately 86% seen once. Sequenced input: PBMCs. These receptor sequences come from a human donor in good health. Some clones in this sample may be carry-over from other donors' samples.

The chain employs TRBV5-1 and TRBJ2-1, with D hard to call. V was trimmed by 0 bases and J by 9 bases, leaving 10 bases between them. This CDR3 comprises 13 residues. From germline, CDR1 is SGHRS and CDR2 YFSETQ. CDR3 sequence (DNA): TGCGCCAGCAGCTTGGTACAGCTCGGTGAGCAGTTCTTC. Translated: CASSLVQLGEQFF.

V gene TRBV7-8 combines with J gene TRBJ2-1; a possible D gene is TRBD2 (5 bases). The CDR3 runs to 17 residues. Trimming removed 1 base from V and 2 bases from J, with 15 bases in between. CDR1 is SGHVS and CDR2 is FQNEAQ in the germline V gene. For the CDR3, the DNA is TGTGCCAGCAGCTTAGATGCGGCGGGCCAAACCTACAATGAGCAGTTCTTC. Translated: CASSLDAAGQTYNEQFF.

The V and J genes are TRBV18 and TRBJ2-3; 9 bases agree with TRBD2. Germline CDR1 is KGHSH and CDR2 is LQKENI. J gave up 2 bases and V 1 base, and 1 base lay outside the gene matches. This CDR3 comprises 15 residues. The CDR3 protein is CASSPQRGDTDTQYF. The CDR3 nucleotides read TGTGCCAGCTCACCACAGCGGGGGGACACAGATACGCAGTATTTT. The entire variable domain, with the rest obtained from reference TRBV18 and TRBJ2-3, is as follows: NAGVMQNPRHLVRRRGQEARLRCSPMKGHSHVYWYRQLPEEGLKFMVYLQKENIIDESGMPKERFSAEFPKEGPSILRIQQVVRGDSAAYFCASSPQRGDTDTQYFGPGTRLTVL.

The chain employs TRBV2 and TRBJ1-1, with TRBD1 matching 8 bases. V lost 7 bases to trimming and J lost 1 base; unmatched junction nucleotides: 5. This CDR3 region has 14 residues. From germline, CDR1 is SNHLY and CDR2 FYNNEI. Here the CDR3 DNA reads TGTGCCAGCACCGAACAGGGGGGGAACACTGAAGCTTTCTTT. Encoded protein: CASTEQGGNTEAFF.

The chain is built from TRBV5-4 and TRBJ2-3; TRBD2 matches at 11 bases. Trimming removed 3 bases from V and 6 bases from J; junction bases left unmatched: 9. Germline CDR1 and CDR2: SGHNT and YYREEE (reference sequence). The CDR3 length is 16 residues. The DNA of the CDR3 is TGTGCCAGCAGCTGGGGCTTAGTAGCGGGGGGGGATACGCAGTATTTT. This encodes CASSWGLVAGGDTQYF.

The V call is TRBV29-1, the J call TRBJ1-5; TRBD1 matches at 8 bases. This CDR3 has 14 amino acids. Losses at the gene ends were 4 bases for V and 6 bases for J; bases not matched to a gene: 8. Looked up from germline, CDR1 is SQVTM and CDR2 is ANQGSEA. CDR3 nucleotides: TGCAGCGTTGCTGACAGGGGAACAGGTCAGCCCCAGCATTTT. This gives the protein CSVADRGTGQPQHF. Supplemented by reference TRBV29-1 and TRBJ1-5, the full variable domain reads SAVISQKPSRDICQRGTSLTIQCQVDSQVTMMFWYRQQPGQSLTLIATANQGSEATYESGFVIDKFPISRPNLTFSTLTVSNMSPEDSSIYLCSVADRGTGQPQHFGDGTRLSIL.

V usage is TRBV4-3 and J usage is TRBJ1-2; D uncertain. This CDR3 is built from 17 residues. Germline-derived CDR1 and CDR2 are LGHNA and YSLEER. Trimming took 1 base from V and 6 from J, leaving 21 bases between them. The DNA for the CDR3 is TGCGCCAGCAGCCAAGTGGGGTGGGAGGGCTTGGGAAATGGCTACACCTTC. This translates into CASSQVGWEGLGNGYTF.

The V and J genes are TRBV7-3 and TRBJ1-2; the D is unclear. V was pared by 2 bases and J by 5 bases, with 9 bases between. Germline-derived CDR1 and CDR2 are SGHTA and FQGTGA. The CDR3 is 13 residues long. The DNA of the CDR3 is TGTGCCAGCAGCTTAGGGCGCGATTATGGCTACACCTTC. Translating gives CASSLGRDYGYTF. The complete variable domain, with remaining parts taken from reference TRBV7-3 and TRBJ1-2, reads GAGVSQTPSNKVTEKGKYVELRCDPISGHTALYWYRQSLGQGPEFLIYFQGTGAADDSGLPNDRFFAVRPEGSVSTLKIQRTERGDSAVYLCASSLGRDYGYTFGSGTRLTVV.

The chain couples TRBV2 to TRBJ1-4; D unresolved. V lost 2 bases, J lost 0 bases, and 16 bases lay in between. The CDR3 runs to 18 residues. Germline CDR1 is SNHLY and CDR2 is FYNNEI. In nucleotides, the CDR3 is TGTGCCAGCAGTGAAAGGCCGACGCACGGGGCAACTAATGAAAAACTGTTTTTT. It encodes CASSERPTHGATNEKLFF.